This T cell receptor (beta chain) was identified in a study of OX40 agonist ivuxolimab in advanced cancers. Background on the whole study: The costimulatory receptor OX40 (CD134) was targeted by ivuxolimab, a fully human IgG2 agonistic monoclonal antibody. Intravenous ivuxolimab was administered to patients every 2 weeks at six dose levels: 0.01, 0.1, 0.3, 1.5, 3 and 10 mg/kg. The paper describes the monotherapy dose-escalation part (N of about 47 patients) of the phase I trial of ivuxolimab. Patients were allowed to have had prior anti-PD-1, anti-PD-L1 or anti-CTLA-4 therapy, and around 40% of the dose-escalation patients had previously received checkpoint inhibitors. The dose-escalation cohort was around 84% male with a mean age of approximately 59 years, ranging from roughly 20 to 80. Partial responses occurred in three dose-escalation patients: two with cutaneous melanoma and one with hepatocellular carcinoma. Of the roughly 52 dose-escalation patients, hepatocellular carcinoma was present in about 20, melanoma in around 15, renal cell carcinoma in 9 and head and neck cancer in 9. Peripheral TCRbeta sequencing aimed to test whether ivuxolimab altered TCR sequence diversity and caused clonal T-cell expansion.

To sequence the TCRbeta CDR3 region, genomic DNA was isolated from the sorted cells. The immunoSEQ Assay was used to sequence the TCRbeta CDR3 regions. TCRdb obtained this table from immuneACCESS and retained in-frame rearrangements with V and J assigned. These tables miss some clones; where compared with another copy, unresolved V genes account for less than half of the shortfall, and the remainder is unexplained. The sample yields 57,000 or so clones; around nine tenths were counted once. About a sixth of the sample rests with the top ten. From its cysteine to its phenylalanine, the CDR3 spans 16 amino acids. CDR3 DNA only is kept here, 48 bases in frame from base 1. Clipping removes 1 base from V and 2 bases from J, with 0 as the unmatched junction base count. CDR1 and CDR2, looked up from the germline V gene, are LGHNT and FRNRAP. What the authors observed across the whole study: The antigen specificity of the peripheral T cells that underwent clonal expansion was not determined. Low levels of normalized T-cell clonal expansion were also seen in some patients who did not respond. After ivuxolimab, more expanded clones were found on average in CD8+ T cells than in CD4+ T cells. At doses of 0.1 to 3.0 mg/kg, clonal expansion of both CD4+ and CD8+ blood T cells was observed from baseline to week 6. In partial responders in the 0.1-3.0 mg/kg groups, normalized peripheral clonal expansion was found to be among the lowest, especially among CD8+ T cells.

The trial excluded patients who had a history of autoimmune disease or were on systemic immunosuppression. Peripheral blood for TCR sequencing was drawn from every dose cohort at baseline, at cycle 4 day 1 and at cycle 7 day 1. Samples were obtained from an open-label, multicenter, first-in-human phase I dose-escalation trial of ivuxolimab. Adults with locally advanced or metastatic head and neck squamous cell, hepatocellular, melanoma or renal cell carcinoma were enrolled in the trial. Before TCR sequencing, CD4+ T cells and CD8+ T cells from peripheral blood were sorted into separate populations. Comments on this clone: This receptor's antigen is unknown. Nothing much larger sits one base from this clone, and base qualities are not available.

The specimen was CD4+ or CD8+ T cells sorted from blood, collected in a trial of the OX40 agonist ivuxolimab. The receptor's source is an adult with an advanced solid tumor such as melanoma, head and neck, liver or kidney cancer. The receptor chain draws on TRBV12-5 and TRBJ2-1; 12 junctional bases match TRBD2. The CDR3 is CASGLGLAGAYNEQFF. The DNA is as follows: TGTGCTAGTGGTTTGGGACTAGCGGGAGCCTACAATGAGCAGTTCTTC.